A single T cell receptor (beta chain) is shown here with its context. Its antigen is not yet known. Per-base qualities were not stored, and no clone one base away is much larger. TCR beta CDR3 regions were sequenced from DNA using the immunoSEQ Assay. The paper's data handling went like this. T cell density was computed as TCR beta template counts normalized to usable DNA estimated by amplifying housekeeping genes. Richness was estimated using the preseqR package, with extrapolation to 400,000 templates for PBMC samples and to 120,000 templates for tissue samples. Clonality was defined as one minus Pielou's evenness. Differential abundance testing on productive amino-acid clonotypes, with a minimum total count of 5 and an alpha of 0.1, was used to identify tissue-enriched TCRs. The Jaccard Index and the Morisita Overlap Index were used to measure repertoire overlap between compartments. GLIPH grouped TCR beta CDR3s together with public tetramer-defined viral CDR3s, and a viral motif had to include at least three viral sequences and also show V-gene enrichment. TCRdb holds this immuneACCESS table with in-frame rearrangements only. Some clones are missing; in checked studies, unresolved V genes explain under half, and the rest has no known cause. For V, J and clone size, that table is used; D and trimming come from the DNA. Across this sample there are some 72,000 clones, with just under 85% seen only once. The ten biggest clones cover about 2.7% of the sample.

This specimen belongs to a study of T cells in localized non-small cell lung cancer (dated by TCRdb to 2019 to 2021). A note on the overall study: The study analyzed T cell repertoires of hundreds of early-stage NSCLC patients, comparing tumors and uninvolved tumor-adjacent lungs. The cohort comprised 236 treatment-naïve NSCLC patients with resected, localized lung tumors. NSCLC patients had a mean age of approximately 72 years, and 129 were male and about a hundred female. The paper as a whole reports these results and caveats: Because multi-region tumor sequencing was not performed, intratumor heterogeneity could not be ruled out. Because of the exploratory design, TCR variables were selected using unadjusted p-values without false-discovery rate correction. Longer overall survival was associated with higher blood T cell density, whereas shorter survival was associated with higher adjacent-lung clonality. Of the top 100 tumor clones, a median of 57 were detected in paired uninvolved adjacent lung; approximately 30 were also among that lung's top 100. The highest T cell clonality was observed in uninvolved tumor-adjacent lung, where clonality exceeded that of tumor, suggesting that antigenic responses were more focused in uninvolved tumor-adjacent lung.

According to the germline V gene, CDR1 reads SGDLS and CDR2 reads YYNGEE. The CDR3 sequence holds 15 residues, the cysteine and phenylalanine included. Here the CDR3 DNA is all that survives: 45 bases in frame from base 1. Deletion took 3 bases off V and 6 bases off J, with a span of 18 bases between the germline ends. At diagnosis, tumor, uninvolved tumor-adjacent lung and peripheral blood were collected and then preserved as a mix of FFPE and fresh-frozen material. Blood samples were analyzed as peripheral blood mononuclear cells for TCR repertoire profiling. The V and J genes are TRBV9 and TRBJ1-2; the D gene is possibly TRBD1, with 5 bases matching. This material consisted of peripheral blood, taken before any cancer treatment. The source of this sequence is a man between 40 and 70 years old with stage I lung adenocarcinoma. The nucleotides are TGTGCCAGCAGCGAACGGGGGGAGGGCCATCATGGCTACACCTTC. Protein translation: CASSERGEGHHGYTF.